The 17 T cell receptor beta chains reported below all come from one sample, sequenced in a study of T cells in Graves' hyperthyroidism and ophthalmopathy (dated by TCRdb to between 2017 and 2020). The library was generated by multiplex PCR. Data came from an Illumina HiSeq 2000. The TCR beta CDR3 regions were amplified from the RNA transcripts. The TCR CDR3 was subjected to a first round of RT-PCR using the HTBI primer set and the Qiagen OneStep RT-PCR kit. The public reads were quality trimmed at Q25 with fastp and then assembled into clones with MiXCR by TCRdb, keeping productive beta chains. Every CDR3 protein is listed once, alongside the most common genes and DNA of its rows. The sample table lists 340,000 or so distinct CDR3 sequences, around a sixth of them with a count of one. Together, the top ten hold about half of the sample. Sequenced: blood. The receptors originated from a woman between 50 and 59 years old with Graves' hyperthyroidism.

This clonotype has a count of ten or more. V gene TRBV6-1 combines with J gene TRBJ1-5; 10 nucleotides agree with TRBD1. The CDR3 is 16 amino acids. V shed 5 bases, J shed 6 bases, and the junction held 10 bases outside the gene matches. Germline V gene data show CDR1 as MNHNS and CDR2 as SASEGT. CDR3 region: CASSRDRGGTGQPQHF. In nucleotides, the CDR3 is TGTGCCAGCAGTCGGGACAGGGGAGGAACGGGTCAGCCCCAGCATTTT.

Remarks on this clonotype: One end of the junction varies from germline; a read error may be responsible. V gene TRBV2 combines with J gene TRBJ2-7, with a tentative D call TRBD1 (5 bases). The germline V gene encodes CDR1 SNHLY and CDR2 FYNNEI. The CDR3 runs to 14 residues. The CDR3 loop reads CASSAPRVSHEQYF. For the CDR3, the DNA is TGTGCCAGCAGCGCTCCCAGGGTCTCCCACGAGCAGTACTTC.

Ten or more counts support this clonotype. The V gene is TRBV12-3 or TRBV12-4, the J gene TRBJ2-1; D unresolved. Trimming pared 6 bases from V and 8 bases from J, leaving 8 bases between. The CDR3 contains 11 residues. In DNA form, the CDR3 reads TGTGCCAGCAGACGTTTCGATGAGCAGTTCTTC. This translates into CASRRFDEQFF.

This clonotype was seen ten or more times. V usage is TRBV12-5 and J usage is TRBJ1-1, with D unresolved. Trimming shortened V by 1 base and J by 4 bases, and 7 bases separated the two germline ends. CDR1 and CDR2 from the germline V gene are LGHNT and FRNRAP. The CDR3 consists of 13 residues. CDR3 loop: CASGLEVGTEAFF. The DNA of the CDR3 is TGTGCTAGTGGTTTGGAGGTGGGCACTGAAGCTTTCTTT.

This clonotype was seen only a few times. V gene TRBV18 combines with J gene TRBJ2-2; D is possibly TRBD1 (5 bases). The V and J ends lost 2 bases and 4 bases respectively, with 17 bases between them. CDR1 KGHSH and CDR2 LQKENI come from the germline V gene. The CDR3 runs to 17 residues. CDR3 protein: CASSPRTQGSFTGELFF. Here the CDR3 DNA reads TGTGCCAGCTCACCAAGAACGCAGGGATCATTCACCGGGGAGCTGTTTTTT.

V gene TRBV6-2 or TRBV6-3 combines with J gene TRBJ1-2, with 7 positions matching TRBD1. The length of the CDR3 is 13 residues. Trimming at V came to 3 bases and at J to 3 bases, leaving 1 base not matched to a gene. Germline V gene data show CDR1 as MNHEY and CDR2 as SVGEGT. The CDR3 sequence: CASSYTGDYGYTF. CDR3 coding DNA: TGTGCCAGCAGTTATACAGGGGACTATGGCTACACCTTC.

The rearrangement uses TRBV7-9 and TRBJ2-3; possibly TRBD1 for D (5 bases). In germline, CDR1 is SEHNR, CDR2 FQNEAQ (reference sequence). The CDR3 sequence is 16 residues long. V was cut by 1 base and J by 6 bases, with 17 bases left in between. CDR3 loop: CASSLERAGPGDTQYF. CDR3 DNA: TGTGCCAGCAGCTTAGAAAGAGCTGGGCCAGGGGATACGCAGTATTTT.

The chain is built from TRBV5-1 and TRBJ2-2; D is unresolved. V was shortened by 7 bases and J by 5 bases, with 21 bases between the two germline ends. This CDR3 region has 16 residues. Germline loops: CDR1 SGHRS, CDR2 YFSETQ. DNA of the CDR3: TGCGCCAGCTCCTCGGCCGCGACGAAAGGGACCGGGGAGCTGTTTTTT. This encodes CASSSAATKGTGELFF.

The table lists this clonotype with many counts. This chain links TRBV12-3 or TRBV12-4 with TRBJ1-1; D gene ambiguous. Between the trimmed V and J ends, which lost 2 bases and 10 bases, there was a span of 17 bases. The CDR3 runs 14 residues. This CDR3 is CASSLSGRFLGAFF. In DNA form, the CDR3 reads TGTGCCAGCAGTTTATCGGGCAGGTTTCTTGGAGCTTTCTTT.

This clonotype was observed at least ten times. J is TRBJ2-5 and V is TRBV28; D is unresolved. The germline V gene has CDR1 MDHEN and CDR2 SYDVKM. The length of the CDR3 is 11 residues. V lost 3 bases and J lost 9, with 8 bases in between. CDR3 bases: TGTGCCAGCAGTTTTTTCGGGCCCCAGTACTTC. It codes for CASSFFGPQYF.

CDR3 coding DNA: TGTGCCAGCAGTTACGGAGACAGGGCACCCTACGAGCAGTACGTC. Residues: CASSYGDRAPYEQYV. V usage is TRBV6-2 or TRBV6-3 and J usage is TRBJ2-7, with 7 bases that match TRBD1. J gave up 2 bases and V 2 bases, and 6 bases lay outside the gene matches. CDR3 size: 15 residues. In germline, CDR1 is MNHEY, CDR2 SVGEGT.

This clonotype has more than one count but fewer than ten. The genes are TRBV30 and TRBJ2-7, with a tentative D call TRBD2 (5 bases). V shed 2 bases and J shed 3 bases, with 17 bases lying between them. Germline assignment: CDR1 GTSNPN and CDR2 SVGIG (reference sequence). This CDR3 has 15 residues. Here the CDR3 DNA reads TGTGCCTGGAGTCCCGGTACTAGTGCTTTCTACGAGCAGTACTTC. As protein: CAWSPGTSAFYEQYF.

As regards this clonotype: An end of the junction does not agree with germline; a read error may underlie this. The J gene is TRBJ1-6, the V gene TRBV6-1, with D unresolved. The CDR3 loop spans 14 amino acids. CDR1 and CDR2 from the germline V gene are MNHNS and SASEGT. This chain's CDR3 is CASREDPGGPPLHF. For the CDR3, the DNA is TGTGCCAGCAGGGAAGACCCGGGCGGTCCACCCCTCCACTTT.

The chain employs TRBV20-1 and TRBJ1-1; the D is unclear. The V end was cut by 0 bases, the J end by 7 bases, with 9 bases between. The CDR3 contains 12 residues. The germline V gene encodes CDR1 DFQATT and CDR2 SNEGSKA (reference sequence). This CDR3 reads CSARDKAVEAFF. The CDR3 DNA is TGCAGTGCTAGAGACAAGGCAGTTGAAGCTTTCTTT.

There are many counts of this clonotype. This rearrangement joins TRBV20-1 to TRBJ1-1, with TRBD1 identical over 8 bases. Trimming took 5 bases from V and 5 from J; bases not matched to a gene: 7. Germline-derived CDR1 and CDR2 are DFQATT and SNEGSKA (reference sequence). The CDR3 covers 13 residues. CDR3: CSAGKTGDTEAFF. The CDR3 DNA sequence: TGCAGTGCTGGGAAGACAGGGGATACTGAAGCTTTCTTT.

This clonotype was counted many times. The chain uses TRBV27 and TRBJ2-3, with TRBD2 matching 7 bases. The CDR3 sequence is 15 residues long. CDR1 and CDR2 (germline): MNHEY, SMNVEV (reference sequence). With 0 bases clipped from V and 0 bases from J, the junction kept 0 bases outside the gene matches. The CDR3 is CASSLSGLSTDTQYF. DNA of the CDR3: TGTGCCAGCAGTTTATCGGGACTAAGCACAGATACGCAGTATTTT.

This clonotype has a handful of counts. This rearrangement joins TRBV12-3 or TRBV12-4 to TRBJ2-7, with a possible D match to TRBD1 (6 bases). Between the trimmed V and J ends, which lost 4 bases and 5 bases, there was a span of 12 bases. This CDR3 comprises 13 residues. The CDR3 DNA follows: TGTGCCAGCAGTTGGGCAGGGGATCACGAGCAGTACTTC. Its translation: CASSWAGDHEQYF.